This T cell receptor beta chain was profiled in a study of T cell responses to AZD1222 COVID-19 vaccine (dated by TCRdb to the early 2020s). In the study overall: TCR sequencing was performed for about 240 trial participants, of whom 200 to 220 were given two doses of AZD1222 and around 25 were given two doses of MenACWY control vaccine. Enrollment into the trials was organized by age into subgroups of 18-55, 56-69 and 70-plus years, and those subgroups contained roughly 140, 27 and 60 TCR-sequenced participants, respectively.

The paper as a whole reports these results and caveats: Conclusions about previously exposed vaccinees were limited because only six AZD1222 recipients were SARS-CoV-2 seropositive at baseline. Reportedly, almost half of the unique spike-specific TCRs recognized epitopes lying outside the regions that are mutated in the B.1.351 and B.1.1.7 variants. The 56-69-year group was small, and its depth increase did not reach significance, likely because of low power. Spike-specific TCR breadth and depth rose significantly after two AZD1222 doses compared with day 0 and with MenACWY recipients. The whole spike protein was spanned by vaccine-associated CD4 TCRs, and dominant responses were seen in regions 160-218 and 743-854. Because no day 14 peak-response samples were available, the repertoires could be characterized only after the peak T cell response. Participants were mostly white British, with more females than males. The authors suggested clonal diversity may have been underestimated.

In the case of this clone: Its specific antigen is unknown. No qualities accompany the bases; no much larger clone lies one base away.

The intended sense of this specimen's time point label: about 28 days (+/-7) after the second vaccine dose. Because spike-specific TCR depth and breadth did not differ between the two schedules, AZD1222 recipients who got a second dose at roughly 4 weeks were pooled with those who got a second dose at roughly 12 weeks. Vaccinee samples came from UK trials COV001 and COV002, including a single-blind randomized controlled phase 2/3 trial of AZD1222 (ChAdOx1 nCoV-19) in healthy adults. For TCRbeta chain sequencing, PBMC samples from trial participants were taken at day 0 and at day 28 after the second dose. Trimming costs V 5 bases and J 3 bases, and their ends lie 11 bases apart. The CDR3 starts with the cysteine, ends with the phenylalanine, and has 14 residues. The entry retains the CDR3 DNA only, 42 bases that are in frame from base 1. CDR1 and CDR2 are read off the germline V gene as MNHEY and SVGAGI.

The CDR3 regions of human TCRbeta chains were analyzed by immunosequencing. The paper's data handling went like this. TCRs in the repertoires were matched against a reference library of SARS-CoV-2-specific TCRs that had been generated with the MIRA antigen-specificity platform. Breadth was defined as the fraction of unique TCRs that were SARS-CoV-2-associated, and depth was defined as the fraction of total T cells that were SARS-CoV-2-associated. Using the MIRA data, every spike-specific TCR was mapped to the spike region that the TCR reacted to and assigned to either a CD4 or a CD8 class. Log10-transformed breadth and depth values were compared by one-way ANOVA with Sidak's multiple comparisons tests. Sourced from immuneACCESS, this table was stored by TCRdb with only in-frame sequences that have V and J called. A share of the clones is absent; for the studies checked, an unresolved V gene accounts for under half, and the remainder has no known explanation. The V and J calls and the clone size are those of that table, but D and trimming were determined from the DNA. Present in this sample are roughly 100,000 clones, approximately 92% of which were seen just once. The ten largest make up around 45% of the sample.

Rearrangement joined TRBV6-5 to TRBJ1-5, with TRBD1 perhaps the D gene, on 5 matching bases. This specimen was peripheral blood, taken 28 days after the second AZD1222 dose. This TCR derives from an adult who received the AZD1222 COVID-19 vaccine. At the DNA level, the sequence is TGTGCCAGCAGTCCGGGGGGAATCAATCAGCCCCAGCATTTT. It codes for CASSPGGINQPQHF.